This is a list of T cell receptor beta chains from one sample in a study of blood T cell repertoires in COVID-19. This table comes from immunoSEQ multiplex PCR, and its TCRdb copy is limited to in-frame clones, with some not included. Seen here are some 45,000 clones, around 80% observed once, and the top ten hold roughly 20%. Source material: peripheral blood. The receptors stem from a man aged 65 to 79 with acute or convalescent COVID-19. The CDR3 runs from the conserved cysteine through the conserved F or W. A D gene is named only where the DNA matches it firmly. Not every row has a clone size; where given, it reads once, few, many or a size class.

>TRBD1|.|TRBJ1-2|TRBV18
TGTGCCAGCTCATCCAAGGGACAGGCTAACTATGGCTACACCTTC
CASSSKGQANYGYTF
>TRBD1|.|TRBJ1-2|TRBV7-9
TGTGCCAGCAGCTTAAACGGACAGGGGGCGAAAGGCTATGGCTACACCTTC
CASSLNGQGAKGYGYTF
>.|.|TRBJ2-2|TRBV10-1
TGCGCCAGCAGTGAAGGAGGGTACGGGGAGCTGTTTTTT
CASSEGGYGELFF
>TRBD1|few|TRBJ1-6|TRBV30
TGTGCCTGGAGGGACAGGGACTTCTATAATTCACCCCTCCACTTT
CAWRDRDFYNSPLHF
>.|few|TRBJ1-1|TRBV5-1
TGCGCCAGCAGCTTGGCTGGACAGACCGCTGAAGCTTTCTTT
CASSLAGQTAEAFF
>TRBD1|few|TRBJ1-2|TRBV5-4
TGTGCCAGCAGCTCACAGGGGAACTATGGCTACACCTTC
CASSSQGNYGYTF
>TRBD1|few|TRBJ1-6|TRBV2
TGTGCCAGCAATAGGGGACAGGGGTCGAGATCACCCCTCCACTTT
CASNRGQGSRSPLHF
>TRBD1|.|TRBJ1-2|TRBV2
TGTGCCAGCAGTAAAGGGGGACAGGGGGGCTACACCTTC
CASSKGGQGGYTF
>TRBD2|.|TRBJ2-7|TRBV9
TGTGCCAGCAGCCAGGCTAGCGGGGGTATCTACGAGCAGTACTTC
CASSQASGGIYEQYF
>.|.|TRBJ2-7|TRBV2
TGTGCCAGCAGCGTGACTGGGTACGAGCAGTACTTC
CASSVTGYEQYF
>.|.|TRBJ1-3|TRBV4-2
TGTGCCAGCAGCCAAGGTTTGTCGCTTTTAGCTGGAAACACCATATATTTT
CASSQGLSLLAGNTIYF
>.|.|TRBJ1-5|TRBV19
TGTGCCAGTAGTAATACAGGGAATGGCAATCAGCCCCAGCATTTT
CASSNTGNGNQPQHF
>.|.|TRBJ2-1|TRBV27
TGTGCCAGCAGTTTATTCGGTGAGCAGTTCTTC
CASSLFGEQFF
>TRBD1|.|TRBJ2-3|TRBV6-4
TGTGCCAGCAGTGGGGGACAGGGAGGGGATACGCAGTATTTT
CASSGGQGGDTQYF
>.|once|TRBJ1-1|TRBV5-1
TGCGCCAGCAGCTTGGCCGGGAAGAACACTGAAGCTTTCTTT
CASSLAGKNTEAFF
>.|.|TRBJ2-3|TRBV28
TGTGCCAGCAGTGACTCTCCGGATACCGGCACAGATACGCAGTATTTT
CASSDSPDTGTDTQYF
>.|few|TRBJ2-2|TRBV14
TGTGCCAGCAGCCAAGTACAGGGCACCGGGGAGCTGTTTTTT
CASSQVQGTGELFF
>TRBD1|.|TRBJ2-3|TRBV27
TGTGCCAGCAGTTTATCGGGACAGGGAGGAGATACGCAGTATTTT
CASSLSGQGGDTQYF
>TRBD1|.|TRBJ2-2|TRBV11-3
TGTGCCAGCAGCCGGACAGGGAGGAGCACCGGGGAGCTGTTTTTT
CASSRTGRSTGELFF
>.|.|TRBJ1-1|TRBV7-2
TGTGCCAGCAGCCCCCCGGGGGTCCGAGCCACTGAAGCTTTCTTT
CASSPPGVRATEAFF
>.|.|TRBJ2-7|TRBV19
TGTGCCAGTAGTATAGCCTTCCGCAGCTCCTACGAGCAGTACTTC
CASSIAFRSSYEQYF
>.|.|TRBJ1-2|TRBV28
TGTGCCAGCAGTCTCTTCAACTATGGCTACACCTTC
CASSLFNYGYTF
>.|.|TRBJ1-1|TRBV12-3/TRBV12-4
TGTGCCAGCAGGCGCCGTAACACTGAAGCTTTCTTT
CASRRRNTEAFF
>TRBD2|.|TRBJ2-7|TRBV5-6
TGTGCCAGCAGCTTGAAGCGGGGGGGCCTCTACGAGCAGTACTTC
CASSLKRGGLYEQYF
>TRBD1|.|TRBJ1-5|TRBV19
TGTGCCAGTAGTCCAGGGACAGGGTTGATCAATCAGCCCCAGCATTTT
CASSPGTGLINQPQHF
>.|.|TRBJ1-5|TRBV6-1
TGTGCCAGCAGTGAAGCTCAGGGGTTGAGGAATCAGCCCCAGCATTTT
CASSEAQGLRNQPQHF
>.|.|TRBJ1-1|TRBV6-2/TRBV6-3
TGTGCCAGCAGTTACGGGCAGGGGATATCTGGCACTGAAGCTTTCTTT
CASSYGQGISGTEAFF
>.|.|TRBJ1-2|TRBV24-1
TGTGCCACCAGTGACAGGGACTGGGAGGCAGGCTACACCTTC
CATSDRDWEAGYTF
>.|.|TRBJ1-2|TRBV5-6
TGTGCCAGCAGCGCCTACAGGGTTTGGGGCTACACCTTC
CASSAYRVWGYTF